The clone carrying this T cell receptor (beta chain) turned up a few times. CDR1 is SGHNT, CDR2 YYREEE, per germline (reference sequence). The CDR3 covers 14 residues. V lost 2 bases to trimming and J lost 9 bases, with 17 bases between them. The data were obtained in a study of immune characterization of retroperitoneal liposarcoma. TCRdb re-analysed the PCR reads in MiXCR, keeping a single row per CDR3 protein. The sample gives around 5,000 distinct CDR3 sequences, around 30% of which show up once; less than 35% is in the top ten. Source material: tumor tissue. The chain is built from TRBV5-4 and TRBJ2-5; maybe TRBD2 (6 bases). The source of this sequence is a female donor with retroperitoneal liposarcoma. CDR3 sequence (DNA): TGTGCCAGCAGCTTCCGGGTCCAAGGAGGGTCCCAGTACTTC. It yields the protein CASSFRVQGGSQYF. Using reference TRBV5-4 and TRBJ2-5 for the parts outside the CDR3, the full variable domain is ETGVTQSPTHLIKTRGQQVTLRCSSQSGHNTVSWYQQALGQGPQFIFQYYREEENGRGNFPPRFSGLQFPNYSSELNVNALELDDSALYLCASSFRVQGGSQYFGPGTRLLVL.